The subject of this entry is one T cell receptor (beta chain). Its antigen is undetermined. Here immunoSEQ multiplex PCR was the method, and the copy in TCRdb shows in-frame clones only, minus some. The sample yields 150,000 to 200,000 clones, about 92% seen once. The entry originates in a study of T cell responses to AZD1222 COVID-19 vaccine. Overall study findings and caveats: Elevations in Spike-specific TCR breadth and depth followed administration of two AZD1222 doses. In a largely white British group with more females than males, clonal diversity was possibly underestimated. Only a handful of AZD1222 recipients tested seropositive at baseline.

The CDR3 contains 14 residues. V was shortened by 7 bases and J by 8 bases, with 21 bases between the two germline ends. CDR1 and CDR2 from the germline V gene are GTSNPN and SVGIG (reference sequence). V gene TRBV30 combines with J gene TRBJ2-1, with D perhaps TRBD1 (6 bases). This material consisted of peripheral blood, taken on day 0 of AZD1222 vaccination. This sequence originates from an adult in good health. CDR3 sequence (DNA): TGTGCCTCTGACAAAAGGGGGTATGTGGATGAGCAGTTCTTC. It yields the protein CASDKRGYVDEQFF.